This entry concerns a single T cell receptor (beta chain). These data belong to a study of blood T cell repertoires in COVID-19. At the level of the study: Nucleic acid was either cDNA or gDNA, and it came from T cells, B-cell-depleted T cells, or PBMCs.

Trimming pared 1 base from V and 5 bases from J, leaving 12 bases between. The CDR3 sequence is 14 residues long. The germline V gene has CDR1 SGHRS and CDR2 YFSETQ. TCRdb keeps only in-frame clones here, not all; method: immunoSEQ multiplex PCR. The table shows about 130,000 clones, with more than 70% occurring only once. Input material: peripheral blood. This chain joins TRBV5-1 and TRBJ2-5; D is unclear. The sequence derives from a woman aged 25 to 39 who had recovered from COVID-19. The CDR3 sequence: CASSLSVPMETQYF. CDR3 sequence (DNA): TGCGCCAGCAGCTTGTCAGTCCCAATGGAGACCCAGTACTTC.